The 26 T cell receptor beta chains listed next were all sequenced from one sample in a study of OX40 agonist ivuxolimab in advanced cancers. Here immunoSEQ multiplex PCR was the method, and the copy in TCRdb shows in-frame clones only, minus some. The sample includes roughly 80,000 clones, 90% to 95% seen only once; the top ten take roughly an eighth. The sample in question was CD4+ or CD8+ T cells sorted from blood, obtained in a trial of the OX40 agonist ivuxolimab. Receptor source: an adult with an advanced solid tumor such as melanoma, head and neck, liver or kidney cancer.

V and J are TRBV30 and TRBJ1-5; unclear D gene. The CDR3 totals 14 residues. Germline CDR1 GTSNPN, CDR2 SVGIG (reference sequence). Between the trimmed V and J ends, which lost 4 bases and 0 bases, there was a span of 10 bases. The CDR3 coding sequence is TGTGCCTGGAACCCCGATGGTAGCAATCAGCCCCAGCATTTT. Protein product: CAWNPDGSNQPQHF.

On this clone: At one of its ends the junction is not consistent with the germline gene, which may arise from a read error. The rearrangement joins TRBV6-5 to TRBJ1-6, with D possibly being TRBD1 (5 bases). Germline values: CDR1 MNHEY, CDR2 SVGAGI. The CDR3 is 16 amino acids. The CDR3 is CASTYGGFSYNSPLHF. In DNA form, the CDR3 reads TGTGCCAGCACTTACGGGGGGTTCTCCTATAATTCACCCCTCCACTTT.

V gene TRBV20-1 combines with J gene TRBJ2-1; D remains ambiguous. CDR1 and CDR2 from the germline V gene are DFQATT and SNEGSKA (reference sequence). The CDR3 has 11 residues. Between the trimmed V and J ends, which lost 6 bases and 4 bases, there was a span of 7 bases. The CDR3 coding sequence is TGCAGTGCAAACTATTACAATGAGCAGTTCTTC. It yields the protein CSANYYNEQFF.

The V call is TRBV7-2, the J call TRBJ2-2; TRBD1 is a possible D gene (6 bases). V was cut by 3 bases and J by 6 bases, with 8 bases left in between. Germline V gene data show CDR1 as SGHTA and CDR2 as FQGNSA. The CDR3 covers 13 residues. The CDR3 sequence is CASSFRQAGELFF. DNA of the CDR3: TGTGCCAGCAGCTTTAGACAGGCCGGGGAGCTGTTTTTT.

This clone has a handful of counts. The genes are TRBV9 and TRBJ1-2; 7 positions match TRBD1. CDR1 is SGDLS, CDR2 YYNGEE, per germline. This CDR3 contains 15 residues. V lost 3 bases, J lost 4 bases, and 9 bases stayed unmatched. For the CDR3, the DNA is TGTGCCAGCAGCGCGCAGGGGGGAGCTGCCTATGGCTACACCTTC. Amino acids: CASSAQGGAAYGYTF.

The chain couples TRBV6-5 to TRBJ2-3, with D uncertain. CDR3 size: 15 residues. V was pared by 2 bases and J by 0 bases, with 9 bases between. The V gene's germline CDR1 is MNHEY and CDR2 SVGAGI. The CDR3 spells CASSYDTPSTDTQYF. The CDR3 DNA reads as TGTGCCAGCAGTTACGACACCCCTAGCACAGATACGCAGTATTTT.

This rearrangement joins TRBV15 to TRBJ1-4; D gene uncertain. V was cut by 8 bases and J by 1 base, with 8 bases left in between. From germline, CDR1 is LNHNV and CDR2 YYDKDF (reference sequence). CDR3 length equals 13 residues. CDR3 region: CATRTGTNEKLFF. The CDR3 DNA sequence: TGTGCCACCCGGACGGGAACTAATGAAAAACTGTTTTTT.

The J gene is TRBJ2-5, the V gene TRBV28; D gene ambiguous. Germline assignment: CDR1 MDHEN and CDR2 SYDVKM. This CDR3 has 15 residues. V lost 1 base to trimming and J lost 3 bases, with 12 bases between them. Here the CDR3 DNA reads TGTGCCAGCAGTTTATCGCCAGTAGAGGAAGAGACCCAGTACTTC. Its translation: CASSLSPVEEETQYF.

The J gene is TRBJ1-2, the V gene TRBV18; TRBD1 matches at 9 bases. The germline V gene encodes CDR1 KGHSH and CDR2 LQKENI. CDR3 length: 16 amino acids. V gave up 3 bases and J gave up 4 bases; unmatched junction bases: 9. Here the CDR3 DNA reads TGTGCCAGCTCACCCGCGGGACAGGGTCTCTCCTATGGCTACACCTTC. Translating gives CASSPAGQGLSYGYTF.

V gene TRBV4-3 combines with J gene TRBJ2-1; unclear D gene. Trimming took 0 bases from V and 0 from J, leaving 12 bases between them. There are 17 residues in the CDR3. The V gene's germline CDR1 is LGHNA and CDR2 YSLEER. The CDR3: CASSQDLPPSSYNEQFF. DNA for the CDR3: TGCGCCAGCAGCCAAGATCTTCCCCCCAGCTCCTACAATGAGCAGTTCTTC.

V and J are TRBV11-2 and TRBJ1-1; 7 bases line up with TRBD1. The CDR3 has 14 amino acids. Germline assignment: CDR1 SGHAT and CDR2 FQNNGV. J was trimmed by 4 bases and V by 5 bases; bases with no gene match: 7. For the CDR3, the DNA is TGTGCCAGCAGCCACCTGTCAGGGGGCACTGAAGCTTTCTTT. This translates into CASSHLSGGTEAFF. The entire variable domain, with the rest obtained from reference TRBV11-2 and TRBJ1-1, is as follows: EAGVAQSPRYKIIEKRQSVAFWCNPISGHATLYWYQQILGQGPKLLIQFQNNGVVDDSQLPKDRFSAERLKGVDSTLKIQPAKLEDSAVYLCASSHLSGGTEAFFGQGTRLTVV.

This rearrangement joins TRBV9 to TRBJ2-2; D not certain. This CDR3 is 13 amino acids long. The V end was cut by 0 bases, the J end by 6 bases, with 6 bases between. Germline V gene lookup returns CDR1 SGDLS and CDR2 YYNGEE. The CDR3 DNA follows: TGTGCCAGCAGCGTAGTATCATCCGGGGAGCTGTTTTTT. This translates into CASSVVSSGELFF.

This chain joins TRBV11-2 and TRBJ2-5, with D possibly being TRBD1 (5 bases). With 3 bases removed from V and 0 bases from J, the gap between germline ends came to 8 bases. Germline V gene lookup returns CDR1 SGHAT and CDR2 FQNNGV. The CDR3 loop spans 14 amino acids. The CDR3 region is CASSFPGNQETQYF. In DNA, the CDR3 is TGTGCCAGCAGCTTCCCAGGGAACCAAGAGACCCAGTACTTC.

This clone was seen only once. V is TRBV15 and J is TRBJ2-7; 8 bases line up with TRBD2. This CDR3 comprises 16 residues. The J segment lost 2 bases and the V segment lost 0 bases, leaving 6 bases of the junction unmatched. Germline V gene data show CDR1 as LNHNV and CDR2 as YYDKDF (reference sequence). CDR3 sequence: CATSRDKTSAPYEQYF. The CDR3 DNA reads TGTGCCACCAGCAGAGATAAGACTAGCGCGCCCTACGAGCAGTACTTC.

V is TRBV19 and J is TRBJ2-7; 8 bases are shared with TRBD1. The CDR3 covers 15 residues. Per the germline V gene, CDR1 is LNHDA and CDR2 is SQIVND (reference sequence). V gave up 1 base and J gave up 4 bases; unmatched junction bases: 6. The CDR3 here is CASSIGWDRRYEQYF. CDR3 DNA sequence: TGTGCCAGTAGTATAGGCTGGGACAGGAGGTACGAGCAGTACTTC.

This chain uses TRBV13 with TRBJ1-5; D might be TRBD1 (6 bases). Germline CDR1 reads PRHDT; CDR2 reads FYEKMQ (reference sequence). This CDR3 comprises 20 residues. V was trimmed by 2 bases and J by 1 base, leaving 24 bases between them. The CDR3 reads CASSLNGPSRGMASNQPQHF. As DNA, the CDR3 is TGTGCCAGCAGCTTAAACGGGCCCAGCAGGGGTATGGCAAGCAATCAGCCCCAGCATTTT.

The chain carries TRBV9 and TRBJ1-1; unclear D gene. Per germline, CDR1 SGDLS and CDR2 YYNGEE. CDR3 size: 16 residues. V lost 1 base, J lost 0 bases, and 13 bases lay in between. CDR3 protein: CASSVLDAGMNTEAFF. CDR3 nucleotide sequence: TGTGCCAGCAGCGTATTAGACGCAGGCATGAACACTGAAGCTTTCTTT. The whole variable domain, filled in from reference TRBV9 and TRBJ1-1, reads DSGVTQTPKHLITATGQRVTLRCSPRSGDLSVYWYQQSLDQGLQFLIQYYNGEERAKGNILERFSAQQFPDLHSELNLSSLELGDSALYFCASSVLDAGMNTEAFFGQGTRLTVV.

In nucleotides, the CDR3 is TGTGCCAGCAGTTTATCGGGGTGGCAGGGCTCCTACAATGAGCAGTTCTTC. Amino acids: CASSLSGWQGSYNEQFF. V usage is TRBV27 and J usage is TRBJ2-1, with D tentatively TRBD1 (5 bases). V was pared by 0 bases and J by 0 bases, with 12 bases between. The CDR3 contains 17 residues. Germline V lookup: CDR1 MNHEY, CDR2 SMNVEV (reference sequence).

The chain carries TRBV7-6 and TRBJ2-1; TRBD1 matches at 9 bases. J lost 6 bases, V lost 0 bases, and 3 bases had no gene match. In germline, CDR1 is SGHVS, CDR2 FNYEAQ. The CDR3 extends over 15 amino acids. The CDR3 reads CASSLAPTGGNEQFF. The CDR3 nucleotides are TGTGCCAGCAGCTTAGCCCCGACAGGGGGCAATGAGCAGTTCTTC.

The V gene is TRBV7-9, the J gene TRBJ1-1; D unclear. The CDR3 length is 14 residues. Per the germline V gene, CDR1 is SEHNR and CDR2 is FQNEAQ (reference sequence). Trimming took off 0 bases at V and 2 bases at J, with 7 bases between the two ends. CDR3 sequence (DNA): TGTGCCAGCAGCTTAGCGGCACGAAACACTGAAGCTTTCTTT. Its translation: CASSLAARNTEAFF.

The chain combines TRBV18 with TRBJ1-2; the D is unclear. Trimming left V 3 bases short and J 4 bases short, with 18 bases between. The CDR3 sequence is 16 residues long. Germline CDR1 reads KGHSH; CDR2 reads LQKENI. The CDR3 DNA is TGTGCCAGCTCACCCGCGGACGATGGAGGCATCTATGGCTACACCTTC. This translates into CASSPADDGGIYGYTF. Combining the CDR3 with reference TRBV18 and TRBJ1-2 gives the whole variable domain NAGVMQNPRHLVRRRGQEARLRCSPMKGHSHVYWYRQLPEEGLKFMVYLQKENIIDESGMPKERFSAEFPKEGPSILRIQQVVRGDSAAYFCASSPADDGGIYGYTFGSGTRLTVV.

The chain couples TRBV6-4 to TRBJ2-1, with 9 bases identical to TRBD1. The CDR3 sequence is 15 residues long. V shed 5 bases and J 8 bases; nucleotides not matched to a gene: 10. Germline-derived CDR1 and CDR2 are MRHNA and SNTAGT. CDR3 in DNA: TGTGCCAGCAGTAAACAGGGGGCGGGAGCCGATGAGCAGTTCTTC. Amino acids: CASSKQGAGADEQFF.

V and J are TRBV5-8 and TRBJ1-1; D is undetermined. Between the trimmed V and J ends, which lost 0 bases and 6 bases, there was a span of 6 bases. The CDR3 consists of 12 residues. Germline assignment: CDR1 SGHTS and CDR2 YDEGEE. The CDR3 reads CASSLGSPEAFF. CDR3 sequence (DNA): TGTGCCAGCAGCTTGGGGTCCCCTGAAGCTTTCTTT.

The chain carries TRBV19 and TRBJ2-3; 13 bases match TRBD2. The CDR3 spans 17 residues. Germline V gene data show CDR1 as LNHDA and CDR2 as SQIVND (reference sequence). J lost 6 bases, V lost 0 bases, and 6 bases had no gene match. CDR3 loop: CASSIDRTSGGGDTQYF. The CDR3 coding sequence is TGTGCCAGTAGTATAGACCGGACTAGCGGGGGAGGGGATACGCAGTATTTT. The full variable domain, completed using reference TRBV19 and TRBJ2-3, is DGGITQSPKYLFRKEGQNVTLSCEQNLNHDAMYWYRQDPGQGLRLIYYSQIVNDFQKGDIAEGYSVSREKKESFPLTVTSAQKNPTAFYLCASSIDRTSGGGDTQYFGPGTRLTVL.

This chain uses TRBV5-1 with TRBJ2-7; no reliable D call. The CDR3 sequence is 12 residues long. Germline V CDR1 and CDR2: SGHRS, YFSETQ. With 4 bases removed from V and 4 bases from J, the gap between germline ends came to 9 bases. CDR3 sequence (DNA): TGCGCCAGCAGCGGGGTAGGGTACGAGCAGTACTTC. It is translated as CASSGVGYEQYF.

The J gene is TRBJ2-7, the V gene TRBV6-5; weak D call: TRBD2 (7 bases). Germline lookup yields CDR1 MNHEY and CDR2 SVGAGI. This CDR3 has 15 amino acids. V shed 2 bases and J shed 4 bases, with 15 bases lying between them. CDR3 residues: CASSYGRGIRYEQYF. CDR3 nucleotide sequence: TGTGCCAGCAGTTACGGGAGGGGGATTAGATACGAGCAGTACTTC.